The clone carrying this T cell receptor (beta chain) was seen a handful of times. This sample is part of a study of beta chain features in type 1 diabetes. Expressed TCRB transcripts got sequenced, as all isolated RNA was reverse transcribed. Repertoires were generated with immunoSEQ multiplex PCR, while TCRdb's copy carries only in-frame clones and drops some. In the table there are around 500,000 clones, 30% of which are singletons. Sorting that relied on CD45RO/CCR7/CD25/CD127/CD95/CD27 yielded CD4+ naive, central memory, regulatory and stem cell-like memory cells. Purities over 98% were achieved in all sorted populations. Germline V CDR1 and CDR2: SQVTM, ANQGSEA. With 7 bases clipped from V and 0 bases from J, the junction kept 9 bases outside the gene matches. The length of the CDR3 is 15 residues.

The chain joins TRBV29-1 to TRBJ2-1; 7 nucleotides line up with TRBD2. This clonotype was obtained from a man between 18 and 35 years old in good health. The sequenced sample consisted of naive CD4+ T cells from blood. CDR3 loop: CSAEGTISSYNEQFF. DNA for the CDR3: TGCAGCGCCGAGGGGACTATTAGCTCCTACAATGAGCAGTTCTTC.